This T cell receptor beta chain was documented in a study of blood T cell repertoires in COVID-19 (dated by TCRdb to the early 2020s). With regard to the full study: Samples covering the acute and convalescent phases of COVID-19 were provided by collaborators in the United States, Italy and Spain. The repertoires were made available in a free public database intended to serve as a resource for research on the immune response to SARS-CoV-2. The material from the prospective study consisted of cDNA or gDNA derived from T cells, B-cell-depleted T cells, or PBMCs. A de-identified subject ID, COVID-19 status, age in years and sex were almost always included in the sample metadata. Samples were obtained from the ongoing ImmuneRACE study (first 160 participants) and from about 1,300 subjects provided by 6 global collaborators. Subjects who had been exposed to COVID-19, were actively infected with it, or had recovered from it provided the deeply sampled blood TCRbeta repertoires that made up the dataset. HLA class I and class II types, where available, came from metadata supplied by the sample provider rather than from assay-based typing.

Paper-wide results and their limitations: How much clinical and demographic metadata was included differed by source and by participant, and the metadata was provided uncurated.

To note about this clone: The target of this receptor is not known. No base quality values were provided; no much bigger clone lies one nucleotide off.

TCRbeta CDR3 regions were amplified from genomic DNA by means of the immunoSEQ Assay, a bias-controlled multiplex PCR. In the original analysis: Nucleated cell counts per sample were estimated from amplification of reference gene primers within the assay. To quantify the absolute abundance of each unique TCRbeta CDR3 rearrangement, sequence reads were collapsed and filtered. For each sample, productive Simpson clonality was calculated as the square root of Simpson's diversity index across productive rearrangements. TCRdb re-hosts the immuneACCESS table, in-frame sequences only. Its copies lack some clones; in the studies checked, an unresolved V gene accounts for under half of them, and the cause for the rest is not known. V and J calls and clone size are given by that table; D and trimming were obtained from the DNA. Across this sample there are under 250,000 clones, with about 86% seen only once. The ten largest clones capture around 8.9% of the sample.

Reading the germline V gene gives CDR1 ENHRY and CDR2 SYGVKD. The CDR3 has 14 amino acids, counting the end cysteine and phenylalanine. Just the 42-base CDR3 DNA is kept, in frame starting at base 1. V is pared back by 3 bases and J by 7 bases, with 15 bases lying between the germline termini. Each collaborating institution followed its own protocols to collect whole blood in K2EDTA tubes. Collaborator samples were shipped for TCRbeta analysis as frozen whole blood, isolated PBMCs, or DNA extracted from either sample type. Sequencing was performed on peripheral blood. The rearrangement joined TRBV10-3 to TRBJ1-1; TRBD1 is a weak D gene call, 5 bases matching. The TCR originated in a man between 35 and 55 years old with active or convalescent COVID-19. The CDR3 protein sequence reads: CAISERQIDHEAFF. DNA sequence: TGTGCCATCAGTGAAAGACAGATCGACCATGAAGCTTTCTTT.